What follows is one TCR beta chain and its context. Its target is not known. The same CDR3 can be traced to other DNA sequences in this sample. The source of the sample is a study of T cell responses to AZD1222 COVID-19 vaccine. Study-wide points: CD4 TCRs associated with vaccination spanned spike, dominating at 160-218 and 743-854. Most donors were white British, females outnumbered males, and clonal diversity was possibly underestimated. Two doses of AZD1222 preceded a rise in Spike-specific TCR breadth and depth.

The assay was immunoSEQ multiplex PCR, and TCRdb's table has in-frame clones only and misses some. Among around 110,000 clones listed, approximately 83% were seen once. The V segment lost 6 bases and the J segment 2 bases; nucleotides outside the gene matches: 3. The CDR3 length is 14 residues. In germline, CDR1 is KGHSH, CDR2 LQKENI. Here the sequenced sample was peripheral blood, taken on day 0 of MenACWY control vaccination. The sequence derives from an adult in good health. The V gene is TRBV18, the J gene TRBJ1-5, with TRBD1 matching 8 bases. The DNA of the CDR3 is TGTGCCAGCTCCCCGGACAGGGGCAATCAGCCCCAGCATTTT. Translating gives CASSPDRGNQPQHF.